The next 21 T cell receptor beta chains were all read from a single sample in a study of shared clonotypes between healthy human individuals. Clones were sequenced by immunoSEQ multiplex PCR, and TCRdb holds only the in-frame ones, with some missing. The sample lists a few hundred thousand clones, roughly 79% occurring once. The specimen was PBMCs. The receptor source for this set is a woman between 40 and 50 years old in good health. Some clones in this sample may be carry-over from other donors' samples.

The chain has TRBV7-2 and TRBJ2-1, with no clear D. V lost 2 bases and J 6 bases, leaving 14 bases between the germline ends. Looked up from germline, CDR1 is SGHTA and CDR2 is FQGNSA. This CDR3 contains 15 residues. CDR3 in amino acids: CASSLTRDLFNEQFF. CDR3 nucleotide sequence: TGTGCCAGCAGCTTAACGAGAGATCTCTTCAATGAGCAGTTCTTC.

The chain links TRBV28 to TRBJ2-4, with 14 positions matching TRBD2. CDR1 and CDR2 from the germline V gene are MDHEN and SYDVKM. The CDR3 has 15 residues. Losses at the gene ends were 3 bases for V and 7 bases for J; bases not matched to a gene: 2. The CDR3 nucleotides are TGTGCCAGCAGTTTTTGGACTAGCGGGGGGAACATTCAGTACTTC. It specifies CASSFWTSGGNIQYF.

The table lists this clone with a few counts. The CDR3 protein is CASGPGTGGDLAFF. CDR3 bases: TGTGCCAGCGGCCCCGGGACAGGGGGCGACTTAGCTTTCTTT. The V and J genes are TRBV2 and TRBJ1-1; 12 nucleotides match TRBD1. The ends lost 8 bases at V and 10 bases at J; junction bases unmatched: 11. CDR3 size: 14 residues. Germline-derived CDR1 and CDR2 are SNHLY and FYNNEI.

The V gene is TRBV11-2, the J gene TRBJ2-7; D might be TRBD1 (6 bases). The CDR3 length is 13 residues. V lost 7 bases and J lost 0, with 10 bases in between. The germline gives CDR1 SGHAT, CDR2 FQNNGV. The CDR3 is CASNQGSSYEQYF. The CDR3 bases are TGTGCCAGCAACCAGGGGTCCTCCTACGAGCAGTACTTC.

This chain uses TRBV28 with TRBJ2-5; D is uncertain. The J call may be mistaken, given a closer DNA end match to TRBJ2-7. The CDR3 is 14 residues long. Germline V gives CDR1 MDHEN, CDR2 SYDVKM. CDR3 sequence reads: CASSSGPYSYEQYF. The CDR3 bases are TGTGCCAGCAGTTCCGGTCCCTACTCCTACGAGCAGTACTTC.

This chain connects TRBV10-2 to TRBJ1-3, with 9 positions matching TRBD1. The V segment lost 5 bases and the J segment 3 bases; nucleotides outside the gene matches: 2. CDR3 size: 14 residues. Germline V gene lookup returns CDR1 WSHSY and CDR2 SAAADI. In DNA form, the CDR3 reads TGCGCCAGCAGTACAGGGGGCGATGGAAACACCATATATTTT. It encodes CASSTGGDGNTIYF.

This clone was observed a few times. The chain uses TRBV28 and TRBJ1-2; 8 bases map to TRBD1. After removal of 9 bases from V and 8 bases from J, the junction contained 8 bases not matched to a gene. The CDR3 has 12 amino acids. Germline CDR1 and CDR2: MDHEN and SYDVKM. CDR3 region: CASNTGGEGYTF. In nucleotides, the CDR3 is TGTGCCAGTAATACAGGGGGAGAGGGCTACACCTTC.

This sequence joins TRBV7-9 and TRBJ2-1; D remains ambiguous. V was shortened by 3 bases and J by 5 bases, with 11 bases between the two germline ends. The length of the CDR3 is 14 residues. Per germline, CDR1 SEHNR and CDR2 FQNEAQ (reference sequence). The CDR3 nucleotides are TGTGCCAGCAGCTTGGTGGGAATGCACAATGAGCAGTTCTTC. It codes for CASSLVGMHNEQFF.

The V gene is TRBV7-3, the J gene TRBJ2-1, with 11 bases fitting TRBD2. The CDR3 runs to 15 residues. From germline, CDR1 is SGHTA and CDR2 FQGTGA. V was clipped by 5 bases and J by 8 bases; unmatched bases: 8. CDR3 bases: TGTGCCAGCAGCCCATTAGCGGGAGGGGGGCATGAGCAGTTCTTC. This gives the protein CASSPLAGGGHEQFF.

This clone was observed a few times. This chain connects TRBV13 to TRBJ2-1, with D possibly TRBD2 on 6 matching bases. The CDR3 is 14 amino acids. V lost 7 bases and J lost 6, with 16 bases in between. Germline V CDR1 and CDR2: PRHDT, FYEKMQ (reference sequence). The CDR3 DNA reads TGTGCCAGCACTGAGCGGGTTACTCTCAATGAGCAGTTCTTC. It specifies CASTERVTLNEQFF.

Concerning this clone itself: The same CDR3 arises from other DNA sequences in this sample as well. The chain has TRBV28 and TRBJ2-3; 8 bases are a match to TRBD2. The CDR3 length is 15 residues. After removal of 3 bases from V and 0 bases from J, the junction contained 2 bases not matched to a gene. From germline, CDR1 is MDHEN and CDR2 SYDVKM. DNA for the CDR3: TGTGCCAGCAGTTTTACTAGCGGCAGCACAGATACGCAGTATTTT. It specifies CASSFTSGSTDTQYF.

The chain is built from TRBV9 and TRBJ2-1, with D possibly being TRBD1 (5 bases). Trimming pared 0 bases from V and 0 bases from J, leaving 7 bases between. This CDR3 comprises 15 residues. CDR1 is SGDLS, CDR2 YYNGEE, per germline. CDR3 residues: CASSVGQSSYNEQFF. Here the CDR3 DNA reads TGTGCCAGCAGCGTAGGACAGAGCTCCTACAATGAGCAGTTCTTC.

The CDR3: CASSPDGLAGGEEQFF. The CDR3 DNA reads as TGTGCCAGCAGCCCCGACGGACTAGCGGGAGGAGAAGAGCAGTTCTTC. V gene TRBV11-2 combines with J gene TRBJ2-1, with 14 bases aligning to TRBD2. The CDR3 loop spans 16 amino acids. Losses at the gene ends were 5 bases for V and 10 bases for J; bases not matched to a gene: 10. Germline V gene sequence: CDR1 SGHAT, CDR2 FQNNGV.

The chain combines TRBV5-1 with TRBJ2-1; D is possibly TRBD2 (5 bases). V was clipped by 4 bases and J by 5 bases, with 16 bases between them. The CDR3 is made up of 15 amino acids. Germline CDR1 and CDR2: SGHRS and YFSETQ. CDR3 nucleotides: TGCGCCAGCAGCCAAACTAGATCGGGAAACAATGAGCAGTTCTTC. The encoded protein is CASSQTRSGNNEQFF.

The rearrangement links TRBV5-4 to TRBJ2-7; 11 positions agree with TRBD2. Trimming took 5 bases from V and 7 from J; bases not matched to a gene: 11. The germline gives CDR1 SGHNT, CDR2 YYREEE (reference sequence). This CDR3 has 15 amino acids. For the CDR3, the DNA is TGTGCCAGCAGTCTCCCGACTAGCGGGAAGAGGGAGCAGTACTTC. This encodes CASSLPTSGKREQYF.

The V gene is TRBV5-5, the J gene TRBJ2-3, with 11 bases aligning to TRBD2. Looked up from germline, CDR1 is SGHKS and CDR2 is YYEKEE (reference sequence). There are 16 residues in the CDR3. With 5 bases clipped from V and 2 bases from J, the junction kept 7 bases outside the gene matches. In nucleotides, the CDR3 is TGTGCCAGCAGTCCCGATAGCGGGAGGGACACAGATACGCAGTATTTT. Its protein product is CASSPDSGRDTDTQYF.

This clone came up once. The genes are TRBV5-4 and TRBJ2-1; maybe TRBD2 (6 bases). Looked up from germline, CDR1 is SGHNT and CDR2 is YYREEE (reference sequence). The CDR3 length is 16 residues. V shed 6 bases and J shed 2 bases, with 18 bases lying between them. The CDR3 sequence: CASTPSRGWAYNEQFF. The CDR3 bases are TGTGCCAGCACCCCGAGCCGGGGGTGGGCCTACAATGAGCAGTTCTTC.

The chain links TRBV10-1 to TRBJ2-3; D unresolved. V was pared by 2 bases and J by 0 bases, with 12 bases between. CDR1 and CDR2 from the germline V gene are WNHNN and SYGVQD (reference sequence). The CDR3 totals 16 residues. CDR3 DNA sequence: TGCGCCAGCAGTGAGGTCTTGTCAGCTAGCACAGATACGCAGTATTTT. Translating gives CASSEVLSASTDTQYF.

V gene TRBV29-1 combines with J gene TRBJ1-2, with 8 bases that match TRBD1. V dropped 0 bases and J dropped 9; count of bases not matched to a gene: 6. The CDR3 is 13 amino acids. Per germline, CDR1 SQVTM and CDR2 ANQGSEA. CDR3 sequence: CSVEDPGGLSYTF. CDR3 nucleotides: TGCAGCGTTGAAGACCCAGGGGGCTTAAGCTACACCTTC.

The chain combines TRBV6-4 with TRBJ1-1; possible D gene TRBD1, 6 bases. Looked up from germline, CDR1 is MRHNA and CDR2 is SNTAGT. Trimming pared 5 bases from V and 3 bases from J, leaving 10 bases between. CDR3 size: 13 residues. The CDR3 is CASSMYRDTEAFF. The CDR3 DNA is TGTGCCAGCAGTATGTACAGGGACACTGAAGCTTTCTTT.

The CDR3 coding sequence is TGTGCCAGCAGTTACGGACCAGGAGCAGATACGCAGTATTTT. Translated, it gives CASSYGPGADTQYF. This rearrangement joins TRBV6-6 to TRBJ2-3; D gene ambiguous. CDR3 length: 14 residues. Germline V lookup: CDR1 MNHNY, CDR2 SVGAGI (reference sequence). The ends were cut back, 2 bases at V and 4 bases at J, with 10 bases in the middle.